This T cell receptor beta chain was captured in a study of CD8+ T cells in alopecia areata. As concerns this clone: Its antigen is as yet unknown.

V gave up 0 bases and J gave up 3 bases, with 15 bases separating them. The CDR3 runs 16 residues. Looked up from germline, CDR1 is MGHRA and CDR2 is YSYEKL. PBMCs were stained for CD3, CD4 and CD8, and CD4+ and CD8+ T cells were sorted. Study-level results: The study also sequences resident alphabeta T cells of normal skin in scalp samples. Shared TCR sequences were less clear between patients than in mice, possibly partly from HLA diversity. Elevated clonality characterized lesional scalp relative to normal scalp, particularly in alopecia totalis/universalis.

Reverse transcribed after extraction, RNA yielded cDNA as the sequencing template. TCRdb keeps only in-frame clones here, not all; method: immunoSEQ multiplex PCR. The table shows 140,000 or so clones, with approximately 56% occurring only once. What was sequenced was CD8+ T cells sorted from blood. The chain links TRBV4-1 to TRBJ2-7; D is unclear. The clonotype comes from a human donor in good health. The CDR3 DNA is TGCGCCAGCAGCCAAGAGACAAGCCTAAGCCACTACGAGCAGTACTTC. Its protein is CASSQETSLSHYEQYF.